What follows are 26 T cell receptor beta chains derived from one specimen sequenced in a study of blood T cell repertoires in COVID-19 (TCRdb year 2020). The library was obtained by the immunoSEQ multiplex PCR assay. The clones in this table, taken by TCRdb from immuneACCESS, are in-frame only. Not every clone is retained; where verified, under half of the shortfall comes from an unresolved V gene, and the cause of the rest is unknown. The sample table records roughly 200,000 clones; around four fifths of these occur just once. The ten largest account for 20% of the sample. Sequenced input: peripheral blood. Every receptor here comes from a human donor in a cohort sampled during active COVID-19.

V is TRBV2 and J is TRBJ1-5; TRBD1 matches 7 bases. Germline V gene data show CDR1 as SNHLY and CDR2 as FYNNEI. The CDR3 consists of 14 residues. Unmatched junction bases numbered 7, after V lost 6 bases and J lost 5 bases. The CDR3, as DNA: TGTGCCAGCAGGGACAGGTCCTCCTATCAGCCCCAGCATTTT. Its protein product is CASRDRSSYQPQHF.

The chain combines TRBV5-5 with TRBJ2-7; D may be TRBD1 (6 bases). Per germline, CDR1 SGHKS and CDR2 YYEKEE (reference sequence). The CDR3 length is 13 residues. Trimming pared 5 bases from V and 3 bases from J, leaving 12 bases between. The CDR3 DNA follows: TGTGCCAGCAGTCGACAGGTTTTCTACGAGCAGTACGTC. Residues: CASSRQVFYEQYV.

The gene calls are TRBV6-5 and TRBJ2-2; no reliable D call. The V end was cut by 6 bases, the J end by 4 bases, with 12 bases between. Germline CDR1 is MNHEY and CDR2 is SVGAGI. CDR3 length equals 14 residues. DNA of the CDR3: TGTGCCAGCAGGGAGATAGTGTTCACCGGGGAGCTGTTTTTT. Encoded protein: CASREIVFTGELFF.

The V gene is TRBV6-4, the J gene TRBJ1-1; no reliable D call. This CDR3 region has 16 residues. Germline V CDR1 and CDR2: MRHNA, SNTAGT. V was pared by 7 bases and J by 0 bases, with 18 bases between. The CDR3 spells CASIEIWAKMNTEAFF. The CDR3, as DNA: TGTGCCAGCATTGAGATATGGGCAAAAATGAACACTGAAGCTTTCTTT.

V and J are TRBV19 and TRBJ1-1; possible D gene TRBD1, 6 bases. Germline assignment: CDR1 LNHDA and CDR2 SQIVND (reference sequence). V gave up 8 bases and J gave up 1 base, with 11 bases separating them. This CDR3 spans 13 amino acids. CDR3 DNA: TGTGCCAGTGACCTGGGACAGAACACTGAAGCTTTCTTT. Translating gives CASDLGQNTEAFF.

Remarks on this clone: This sample also contains other DNA sequences that code for the same CDR3. This rearrangement joins TRBV5-1 to TRBJ1-5; D not certain. Trimming pared 0 bases from V and 5 bases from J, leaving 6 bases between. Germline CDR1 SGHRS, CDR2 YFSETQ. The CDR3 is 13 residues long. The CDR3 DNA follows: TGCGCCAGCAGCTTGGGCGGAGATCAGCCCCAGCATTTT. Amino acid sequence: CASSLGGDQPQHF.

In its sample, this clone was seen once. The CDR3 protein is CASSPRGGDYGYTF. The CDR3 bases are TGTGCCAGCTCACCGAGAGGGGGGGACTATGGCTACACCTTC. V and J are TRBV18 and TRBJ1-2; a possible D gene is TRBD1 (6 bases). Trimming removed 3 bases at V and 3 bases at J, with 11 bases between. CDR1 and CDR2 (germline): KGHSH, LQKENI. The CDR3 is 14 residues long.

The chain joins TRBV12-3 or TRBV12-4 to TRBJ2-7, with D possibly TRBD1 on 6 matching bases. Trimming removed 6 bases at V and 3 bases at J, with 9 bases between. This CDR3 is 12 amino acids long. CDR3 sequence (DNA): TGTGCCAGCAGCCCACAGGGCTACGAGCAGTACGTC. This gives the protein CASSPQGYEQYV.

The V and J genes are TRBV5-1 and TRBJ1-2; D gene uncertain. The CDR3 extends over 13 amino acids. Germline CDR1 is SGHRS and CDR2 is YFSETQ. The V end lost 2 bases, the J end lost 4 bases, and 9 bases lay between the germline ends. The CDR3 DNA sequence: TGCGCCAGCAGCTTAACTCGGGGCTATGGCTACACCTTC. Translated, it gives CASSLTRGYGYTF.

The V call is TRBV5-1, the J call TRBJ1-1; possible D gene TRBD1, 5 bases. V gave up 0 bases and J gave up 1 base, with 10 bases separating them. The CDR3 has 15 amino acids. In germline, CDR1 is SGHRS, CDR2 YFSETQ. CDR3 amino acids: CASSLGRGANTEAFF. DNA of the CDR3: TGCGCCAGCAGCTTGGGGAGGGGCGCGAACACTGAAGCTTTCTTT.

This chain links TRBV29-1 with TRBJ1-2, with 9 bases that match TRBD1. Germline V gives CDR1 SQVTM, CDR2 ANQGSEA. The CDR3 sequence is 13 residues long. The V and J ends lost 7 bases and 5 bases, in that order; junction bases with no gene match: 8. In DNA, the CDR3 is TGCAGCGCCCCGGACAGGGGATGGTATGGCTACACCTTC. This sequence encodes CSAPDRGWYGYTF.

V and J are TRBV6-1 and TRBJ1-6; weak D call: TRBD1 (5 bases). Germline CDR1 and CDR2: MNHNS and SASEGT. V was shortened by 3 bases and J by 7 bases, with 13 bases between the two germline ends. This CDR3 comprises 15 residues. CDR3 in amino acids: CASSEAYSGNSPLHF. The CDR3 region has the DNA TGTGCCAGCAGTGAGGCCTACTCAGGGAATTCACCCCTCCACTTT.

The chain recombines TRBV2 with TRBJ2-5; possibly TRBD1 for D (5 bases). The length of the CDR3 is 14 residues. Germline lookup yields CDR1 SNHLY and CDR2 FYNNEI. The V end lost 6 bases, the J end lost 4 bases, and 15 bases lay between the germline ends. This chain's CDR3 is CASRDQQVAETQYF. The DNA of the CDR3 is TGTGCCAGCAGAGACCAACAGGTTGCAGAGACCCAGTACTTC.

The chain carries TRBV12-5 and TRBJ1-2, with D possibly being TRBD1 (6 bases). Trimming shortened V by 2 bases and J by 6 bases, and 16 bases separated the two germline ends. From germline, CDR1 is LGHNT and CDR2 FRNRAP. This CDR3 comprises 15 residues. CDR3 nucleotides: TGTGCTAGTGGTTTGATCCAACAGGGCCCCCATGGCTACACCTTC. Its translation: CASGLIQQGPHGYTF.

The V call is TRBV19, the J call TRBJ1-4; the D gene is possibly TRBD1 (6 bases). CDR3 length equals 15 residues. V lost 5 bases and J 6 bases, leaving 16 bases between the germline ends. Looked up from germline, CDR1 is LNHDA and CDR2 is SQIVND (reference sequence). The CDR3: CASSSQGPGDEKLFF. DNA of the CDR3: TGTGCCAGTAGTTCCCAGGGACCAGGGGATGAAAAACTGTTTTTT.

This clone was counted only a few times. The chain uses TRBV11-2 and TRBJ2-2, with D possibly TRBD1 on 6 matching bases. V was pared by 4 bases and J by 9 bases, with 12 bases between. Germline V gene data show CDR1 as SGHAT and CDR2 as FQNNGV. The CDR3 is 13 amino acids. CDR3 residues: CASSSDSVRELFF. CDR3 nucleotide sequence: TGTGCCAGCAGCTCGGACAGTGTCAGGGAGCTGTTTTTT. Using reference TRBV11-2 and TRBJ2-2 for the parts outside the CDR3, the full variable domain is EAGVAQSPRYKIIEKRQSVAFWCNPISGHATLYWYQQILGQGPKLLIQFQNNGVVDDSQLPKDRFSAERLKGVDSTLKIQPAKLEDSAVYLCASSSDSVRELFFGEGSRLTVL.

CDR3 coding DNA: TGTGCCAGCAGCCAAGAGAGGCAGACCCAGTACTTC. Its protein is CASSQERQTQYF. The chain couples TRBV3-1 (or the pseudogene TRBV3-2) to TRBJ2-5; D not certain. V lost 0 bases and J lost 6, with 5 bases in between. The CDR3 spans 12 residues. Germline CDR1 LGHDT, CDR2 YNNKEL (reference sequence).

This chain uses TRBV11-2 with TRBJ1-3; D gene unclear. This CDR3 is 15 amino acids long. Germline V gives CDR1 SGHAT, CDR2 FQNNGV. The ends were cut back, 2 bases at V and 0 bases at J, with 8 bases in the middle. CDR3 in DNA: TGTGCCAGCAGCTTACAGGCCAGCTCTGGAAACACCATATATTTT. It encodes CASSLQASSGNTIYF.

The genes are TRBV6-6 and TRBJ2-2; 8 bases line up with TRBD1. The CDR3 is 19 residues long. From germline, CDR1 is MNHNY and CDR2 SVGAGI (reference sequence). After removal of 6 bases from V and 5 bases from J, the junction contained 20 bases not matched to a gene. This chain's CDR3 is CASRRGAIRGRGHTGELFF. The CDR3 DNA is TGTGCCAGCAGACGAGGGGCTATCCGGGGCAGGGGGCATACCGGGGAGCTGTTTTTT.

This clone came up once. This chain joins TRBV28 and TRBJ2-2; maybe TRBD2 (6 bases). Germline CDR1 MDHEN, CDR2 SYDVKM. V gave up 7 bases and J gave up 4 bases, with 16 bases separating them. The CDR3 has 15 residues. CDR3 protein: CASISLRGSTGELFF. CDR3 sequence (DNA): TGTGCCAGCATCTCTCTTCGGGGGAGCACCGGGGAGCTGTTTTTT. The whole variable domain, filled in from reference TRBV28 and TRBJ2-2, reads DVKVTQSSRYLVKRTGEKVFLECVQDMDHENMFWYRQDPGLGLRLIYFSYDVKMKEKGDIPEGYSVSREKKERFSLILESASTNQTSMYLCASISLRGSTGELFFGEGSRLTVL.

CDR3 DNA sequence: TGTGCCAGCAGCTTGCTGTCGGGGGTCCAAGAGACCCAGTACTTC. It is translated as CASSLLSGVQETQYF. The rearrangement uses TRBV5-6 and TRBJ2-5, with D possibly matching TRBD2 (6 bases). Per germline, CDR1 SGHDT and CDR2 YYEEEE. V lost 1 base and J 1 base, leaving 11 bases between the germline ends. CDR3 size: 15 residues.

V gene TRBV24-1 combines with J gene TRBJ2-5, with 8 bases identical to TRBD1. The CDR3 has 15 amino acids. Trimming at V came to 10 bases and at J to 4 bases, leaving 13 bases not matched to a gene. Per germline, CDR1 KGHDR and CDR2 SFDVKD. CDR3 in amino acids: CATDRGRGERETQYF. CDR3 sequence (DNA): TGTGCCACAGACAGGGGAAGGGGAGAGAGAGAGACCCAGTACTTC.

This chain uses TRBV5-8 with TRBJ1-1; D is possibly TRBD1 (5 bases). This CDR3 spans 15 amino acids. Germline loops: CDR1 SGHTS, CDR2 YDEGEE. V was clipped by 4 bases and J by 4 bases, with 17 bases between them. CDR3 in amino acids: CASSGGKAGITEAFF. The DNA of the CDR3 is TGTGCCAGCAGCGGGGGGAAGGCAGGGATCACTGAAGCTTTCTTT.

This sequence joins TRBV7-9 and TRBJ2-2, with D hard to call. The V gene lost 4 bases and the J gene lost 2 bases, with 8 bases spanning the gap. The CDR3 has 14 amino acids. CDR1 and CDR2 (germline): SEHNR, FQNEAQ (reference sequence). In nucleotides, the CDR3 is TGTGCCAGCAGCTCGTCTACCAACACCGGGGAGCTGTTTTTT. This gives the protein CASSSSTNTGELFF.

CDR3 protein: CASSPRGGAMSFF. The DNA of the CDR3 is TGTGCCAGCAGTCCCCGGGGGGGGGCTATGTCTTTCTTT. This chain joins TRBV25-1 and TRBJ1-1; perhaps TRBD1 as D (6 bases). Germline CDR1 MGHDK, CDR2 SYGVNS. Between the trimmed V and J ends, which lost 5 bases and 12 bases, there was a span of 19 bases. This CDR3 has 13 residues. The variable domain in full, completed from reference TRBV25-1 and TRBJ1-1, reads EADIYQTPRYLVIGTGKKITLECSQTMGHDKMYWYQQDPGMELHLIHYSYGVNSTEKGDLSSESTVSRIRTEHFPLTLESARPSHTSQYLCASSPRGGAMSFFGQGTRLTVV.

V gene TRBV19 combines with J gene TRBJ1-2; D is uncertain. The CDR3 is 13 residues long. Per germline, CDR1 LNHDA and CDR2 SQIVND (reference sequence). V was cut by 7 bases and J by 5 bases, with 14 bases left in between. For the CDR3, the DNA is TGTGCCAGTAAGCTAGACGGATTATATGGCTACACCTTC. Protein: CASKLDGLYGYTF.